A single sample is the source of the 6 T cell receptor beta chains below, sequenced in a study of T cells in Graves' hyperthyroidism and ophthalmopathy. Researchers amplified the TCR beta CDR3 regions from RNA transcripts. HTBI primers were used for first-round RT-PCR of the TCR CDR3. TCRdb itself ran the multiplex PCR reads through MiXCR, one entry per CDR3 protein. The profile covers hundreds of thousands of distinct CDR3 sequences, with 12% to 15% appearing a single time and 10% to 13% taken by the ten largest. Sequencing was performed on blood. The receptors derive from a woman aged 18-29 years with Graves' hyperthyroidism.

Many counts were recorded for this clonotype. The rearrangement joins TRBV14 to TRBJ1-1; weak D call: TRBD1 (6 bases). Germline V gives CDR1 SGHDN, CDR2 FVKESK. This CDR3 is 19 amino acids long. The V end was cut by 0 bases, the J end by 5 bases, with 25 bases between. Here the CDR3 DNA reads TGTGCCAGCAGCCAAGATTGGGACACCCACAATTCACCGGGGACTGAAGCTTTCTTT. Translation gives CASSQDWDTHNSPGTEAFF.

This CDR3 is CSAPLPSGRVDTQYF. CDR3 nucleotides: TGCAGCGCGCCCCTCCCTAGCGGGAGGGTAGATACGCAGTATTTT. The genes are TRBV29-1 and TRBJ2-3, with 12 bases aligning to TRBD2. Germline V gene lookup returns CDR1 SQVTM and CDR2 ANQGSEA. The CDR3 totals 15 residues. J gave up 5 bases and V 7 bases, and 10 bases lay outside the gene matches.

The chain carries TRBV7-9 and TRBJ2-1; D possibly corresponds to TRBD1 (6 bases). The CDR3 extends over 17 amino acids. CDR1 SEHNR and CDR2 FQNEAQ come from the germline V gene (reference sequence). V gave up 3 bases and J gave up 6 bases, with 21 bases separating them. The CDR3 nucleotides are TGTGCCAGCAGCTTTCACCAGGGGCCCACCATGGGCAATGAGCAGTTCTTC. Its protein is CASSFHQGPTMGNEQFF.

This clonotype has at least ten counts. The genes are TRBV2 and TRBJ2-7, with D possibly matching TRBD2 (6 bases). This CDR3 contains 16 residues. Germline lookup yields CDR1 SNHLY and CDR2 FYNNEI. The V end was cut by 6 bases, the J end by 1 base, with 19 bases between. The CDR3 spells CASRGRSGTPSYEQYF. The CDR3, as DNA: TGTGCCAGCAGGGGCCGCTCCGGGACTCCATCCTACGAGCAGTACTTC.

This clonotype occurred a few times. V and J are TRBV28 and TRBJ1-5; TRBD1 is a possible D gene (5 bases). V was pared by 4 bases and J by 0 bases, with 13 bases between. CDR3 size: 16 residues. CDR1 MDHEN and CDR2 SYDVKM come from the germline V gene. CDR3 sequence reads: CASSSTETYSNQPQHF. The CDR3 DNA reads as TGTGCCAGCAGTTCGACAGAAACTTATAGCAATCAGCCCCAGCATTTT.

The V and J genes are TRBV19 and TRBJ2-1; D tentatively fits TRBD1 or TRBD2 (5 bases each). This CDR3 comprises 15 residues. In germline, CDR1 is LNHDA, CDR2 SQIVND (reference sequence). Trimming stripped 3 bases from V and 7 bases from J, with 16 bases between. CDR3 nucleotide sequence: TGTGCCAGTAGTATGATCGTGGTTGGGGGAAATGAGCAGTTCTTC. Protein sequence: CASSMIVVGGNEQFF.